The rows below give T cell receptor beta chains drawn from one sample of a study of radiation and T cells in renal cell carcinoma. Data came from immunoSEQ multiplex PCR; TCRdb stores just in-frame clones and leaves some out. The data show about 150,000 clones, roughly 89% seen once. Material: blood, obtained from a patient whose treatment included radiotherapy and nephrectomy. These receptors were obtained from a woman aged 45-59 years with renal cell carcinoma. The CDR3 runs from the conserved cysteine through the conserved F or W. D genes are given only for firm matches. The listing skips clone size in some rows; elsewhere it reads once, few, many or a size class.

d_gene	abundance	v_gene	j_gene	CDR3aa	CDR3nt
-	-	TRBV20-1	TRBJ2-1	CSARPSDEQFF	TGCAGTGCTAGACCTAGTGATGAGCAGTTCTTC
TRBD1	-	TRBV11-3	TRBJ2-3	CASSPGTGMTDTQYF	TGTGCCAGCAGCCCAGGGACAGGGATGACAGATACGCAGTATTTT
-	-	TRBV29-1	TRBJ2-3	CSGGTSTDTQYF	TGCAGCGGAGGAACTAGCACAGATACGCAGTATTTT
-	-	TRBV6-5	TRBJ1-2	CASSYGANYGYTF	TGTGCCAGCAGTTACGGGGCCAACTATGGCTACACCTTC
TRBD2	-	TRBV6-6	TRBJ2-7	CASKPSGGDSYEQYF	TGTGCCAGCAAACCTAGCGGGGGGGACTCCTACGAGCAGTACTTC
TRBD1	-	TRBV29-1	TRBJ2-1	CSVKGQGDSYNEQFF	TGCAGCGTTAAGGGACAGGGGGACTCCTACAATGAGCAGTTCTTC
TRBD2	-	TRBV6-6	TRBJ2-2	CASSSTSGGNTGELFF	TGTGCCAGCAGTTCCACTAGCGGGGGAAACACCGGGGAGCTGTTTTTT
-	-	TRBV30	TRBJ2-3	CAWSERPLTAPSTDTQYF	TGTGCCTGGAGCGAAAGGCCACTGACGGCTCCTAGCACAGATACGCAGTATTTT
-	-	TRBV7-2	TRBJ2-3	CASSLEWGWGTDTQYF	TGTGCCAGCAGCTTAGAGTGGGGGTGGGGGACAGATACGCAGTATTTT
TRBD2	-	TRBV7-9	TRBJ2-5	CASSPGLAMETQYF	TGTGCCAGCAGCCCCGGACTAGCGATGGAGACCCAGTACTTC
-	-	TRBV18	TRBJ1-3	CASSPEPSGNTIYF	TGTGCCAGCTCACCTGAGCCCTCTGGAAACACCATATATTTT
-	few	TRBV5-1	TRBJ2-3	CASSLGPSGTDTQYF	TGCGCCAGCAGCTTGGGGCCTAGCGGCACAGATACGCAGTATTTT
-	-	TRBV19	TRBJ2-2	CASSWTAPTGELFF	TGTGCCAGTAGCTGGACAGCGCCCACCGGGGAGCTGTTTTTT
-	-	TRBV9	TRBJ2-3	CASSGPGGTDTQYF	TGTGCCAGCAGCGGACCGGGGGGCACAGATACGCAGTATTTT
-	-	TRBV7-2	TRBJ2-3	CASSSLERTDTQYF	TGTGCCAGCAGCTCTTTAGAACGCACAGATACGCAGTATTTT
TRBD2	-	TRBV19	TRBJ2-2	CASSIGDYLPGELFF	TGTGCCAGTAGTATAGGGGACTATCTCCCCGGGGAGCTGTTTTTT
TRBD1	-	TRBV6-9	TRBJ1-6	CASSYSRGQGACNSPLHF	TGTGCCAGCAGTTACAGTCGAGGCCAGGGGGCTTGTAATTCACCCCTCCACTTT
-	-	TRBV5-5	TRBJ1-2	CASSLVGAGYTF	TGTGCCAGCAGCTTGGTGGGGGCTGGCTACACCTTC
TRBD1	-	TRBV10-3	TRBJ2-1	CAISGGVGTGTYNEQFF	TGTGCCATCAGCGGAGGAGTGGGGACAGGTACCTACAATGAGCAGTTCTTC
TRBD1	-	TRBV7-2	TRBJ1-5	CASSLDRGNNQPQHF	TGTGCCAGCAGCTTGGACAGGGGCAACAATCAGCCCCAGCATTTT
-	-	TRBV7-6	TRBJ2-1	CASSLRLGIYNEQFF	TGTGCCAGCAGCTTACGACTAGGGATTTACAATGAGCAGTTCTTC
-	-	TRBV4-1	TRBJ1-2	CASSQEYNVNYGYTF	TGCGCCAGCAGCCAAGAATACAACGTAAACTATGGCTACACCTTC
-	once	TRBV7-9	TRBJ2-7	CASSLTETYEQYF	TGTGCCAGCAGCTTAACAGAAACCTACGAGCAGTACTTC
TRBD1	-	TRBV11-1	TRBJ2-7	CASSPVGQPYEQYF	TGTGCCAGCAGCCCAGTGGGACAGCCCTACGAGCAGTACTTC
-	-	TRBV19	TRBJ1-1	CASSITVNTEAFF	TGTGCCAGTAGTATAACGGTGAACACTGAAGCTTTCTTT
-	-	TRBV19	TRBJ2-5	CASSNDRTQETQYF	TGTGCCAGTAGTAACGACAGGACCCAAGAGACCCAGTACTTC
-	-	TRBV5-6	TRBJ1-3	CASSLGSLLSGNTIYF	TGTGCCAGCAGCTTGGGAAGTCTCCTCTCTGGAAACACCATATATTTT
-	-	TRBV7-9	TRBJ1-2	CASSPRAGGRTNYGYTF	TGTGCCAGCAGCCCACGAGCCGGGGGGCGGACCAACTATGGCTACACCTTC
TRBD1	-	TRBV7-9	TRBJ2-1	CASSSRTGGYNEQFF	TGTGCCAGCAGCTCCCGGACAGGGGGTTACAATGAGCAGTTCTTC
TRBD1	-	TRBV6-1	TRBJ2-7	CASSVQGAGEQYF	TGTGCCAGCAGTGTACAGGGGGCTGGCGAGCAGTACTTC
-	once	TRBV7-2	TRBJ1-2	CASSLLNYGYTF	TGTGCCAGCAGCTTACTTAACTATGGCTACACCTTC
TRBD1	few	TRBV6-6	TRBJ1-1	CASSPGGVVAFF	TGTGCCAGCAGTCCAGGGGGGGTGGTAGCTTTCTTT
-	once	TRBV25-1	TRBJ1-2	CASSEYGDNYGYTF	TGTGCCAGCAGTGAATACGGAGACAACTATGGCTACACCTTC
TRBD2	-	TRBV5-4	TRBJ2-5	CASSRAGEETQYF	TGTGCCAGCAGCCGAGCGGGGGAAGAGACCCAGTACTTC
TRBD1	once	TRBV6-6	TRBJ2-7	CASIRDRSRSSYEQYF	TGTGCCAGCATCCGGGACAGGTCAAGGAGCTCCTACGAGCAGTACTTC
-	-	TRBV7-9	TRBJ2-2	CASSFDHLRLFF	TGTGCCAGCAGCTTCGACCACCTGCGGCTGTTTTTT
-	-	TRBV6-4	TRBJ1-5	CARGVGQPQHF	TGTGCCAGAGGAGTTGGGCAGCCCCAGCATTTT
TRBD1	-	TRBV19	TRBJ1-1	CASSRQGLPTEAFF	TGTGCCAGTAGCCGACAGGGTTTGCCGACTGAAGCTTTCTTT